This T cell receptor beta chain came from a study of T-cell reconstitution after alpha-beta-depleted transplantation in children. General study findings and limits: Expanded graft clones numbering several hundred reportedly gave rise to alpha-beta T cells about two months after transplant.

This clonotype was found a few times. No antigen is known for it. Molecular barcoding with unique molecular identifiers was used for the TCRbeta library. TCRdb re-analysed the PCR reads in MiXCR, keeping a single row per CDR3 protein. The sample has approximately 150,000 distinct CDR3 sequences, about 8.8% seen once. This CDR3 is built from 15 residues. Trimming cost V 6 bases and J 4 bases, with 18 bases left between them. Germline lookup yields CDR1 SGHRS and CDR2 YFSETQ. The receptor was isolated from a female patient aged 2 to 10 who had a stem cell transplant for congenital amegakaryocytic thrombocytopenia, so the T cells may come from the graft donor. The sequencing used PBMCs, mostly from graft donor cells, collected 180 days after TCRalphabeta/CD19-depleted stem cell transplant. The genes are TRBV5-1 and TRBJ2-3, with D perhaps TRBD1 (5 bases). The CDR3 DNA sequence: TGCGCCAGCACCCTCGCTCAAGGGGAATCAGATACGCAGTATTTT. Encoded protein: CASTLAQGESDTQYF.